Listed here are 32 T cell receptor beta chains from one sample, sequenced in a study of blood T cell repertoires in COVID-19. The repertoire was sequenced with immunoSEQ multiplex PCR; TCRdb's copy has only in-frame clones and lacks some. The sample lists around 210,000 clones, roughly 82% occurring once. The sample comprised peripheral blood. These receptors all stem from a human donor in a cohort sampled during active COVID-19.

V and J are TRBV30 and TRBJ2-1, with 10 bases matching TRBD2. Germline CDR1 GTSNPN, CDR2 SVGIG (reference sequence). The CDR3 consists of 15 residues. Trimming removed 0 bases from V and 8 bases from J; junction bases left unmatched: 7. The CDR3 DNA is TGTGCCTGGAGTGTACTGGCTAGCGGGAGACATGAGCAGTTCTTC. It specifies CAWSVLASGRHEQFF.

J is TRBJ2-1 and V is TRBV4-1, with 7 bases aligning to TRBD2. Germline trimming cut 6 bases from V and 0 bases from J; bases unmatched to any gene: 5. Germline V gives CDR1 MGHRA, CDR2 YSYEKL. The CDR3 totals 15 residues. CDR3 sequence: CASRLAESSYNEQFF. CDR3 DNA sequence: TGCGCCAGCAGGCTAGCGGAGAGCTCCTACAATGAGCAGTTCTTC.

CDR3: CASSIIRGGNEQFF. Written as DNA, the CDR3 is TGTGCCAGTAGTATTATAAGAGGGGGCAATGAGCAGTTCTTC. The chain joins TRBV19 to TRBJ2-1; a possible D gene is TRBD1 (6 bases). This CDR3 has 14 amino acids. Germline V gene data show CDR1 as LNHDA and CDR2 as SQIVND (reference sequence). Between the trimmed V and J ends, which lost 3 bases and 6 bases, there was a span of 12 bases. Complete variable domain (other parts from reference TRBV19 and TRBJ2-1): DGGITQSPKYLFRKEGQNVTLSCEQNLNHDAMYWYRQDPGQGLRLIYYSQIVNDFQKGDIAEGYSVSREKKESFPLTVTSAQKNPTAFYLCASSIIRGGNEQFFGPGTRLTVL.

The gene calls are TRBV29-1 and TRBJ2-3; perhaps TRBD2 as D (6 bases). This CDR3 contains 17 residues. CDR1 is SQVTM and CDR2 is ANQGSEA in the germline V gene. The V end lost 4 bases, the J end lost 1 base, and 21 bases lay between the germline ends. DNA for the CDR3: TGCAGCGTTGTCGGTGTGGGCGGGGTGCCGCGCACAGATACGCAGTATTTT. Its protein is CSVVGVGGVPRTDTQYF.

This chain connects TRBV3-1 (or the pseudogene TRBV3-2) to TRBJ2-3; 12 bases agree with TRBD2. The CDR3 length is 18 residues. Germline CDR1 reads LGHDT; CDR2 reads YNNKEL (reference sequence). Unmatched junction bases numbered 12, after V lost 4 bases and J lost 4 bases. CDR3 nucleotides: TGTGCCAGCAGCCCCCCAGCCGGACTAGCGGGATTTCCAGATACGCAGTATTTT. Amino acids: CASSPPAGLAGFPDTQYF.

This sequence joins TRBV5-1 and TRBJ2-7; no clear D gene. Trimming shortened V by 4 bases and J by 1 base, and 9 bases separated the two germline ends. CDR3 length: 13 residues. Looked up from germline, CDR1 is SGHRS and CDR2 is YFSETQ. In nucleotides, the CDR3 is TGCGCCAGCAGCCCCACGGGTTCCTACGAGCAGTACTTC. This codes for CASSPTGSYEQYF.

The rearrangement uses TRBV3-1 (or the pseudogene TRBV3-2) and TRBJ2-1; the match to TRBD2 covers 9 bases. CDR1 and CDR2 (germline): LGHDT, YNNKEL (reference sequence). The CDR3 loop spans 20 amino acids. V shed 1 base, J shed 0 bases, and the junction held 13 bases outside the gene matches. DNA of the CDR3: TGTGCCAGCAGCCAAGTTCGGGCTAGCGGGGCCCCAAGCTCCTACAATGAGCAGTTCTTC. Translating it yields CASSQVRASGAPSSYNEQFF.

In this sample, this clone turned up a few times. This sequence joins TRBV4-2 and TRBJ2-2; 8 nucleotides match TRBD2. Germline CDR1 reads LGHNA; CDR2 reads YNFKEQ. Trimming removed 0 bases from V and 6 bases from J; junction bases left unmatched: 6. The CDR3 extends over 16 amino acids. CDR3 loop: CASSQEIAGPSGELFF. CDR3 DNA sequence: TGTGCCAGCAGCCAAGAAATAGCGGGACCATCCGGGGAGCTGTTTTTT.

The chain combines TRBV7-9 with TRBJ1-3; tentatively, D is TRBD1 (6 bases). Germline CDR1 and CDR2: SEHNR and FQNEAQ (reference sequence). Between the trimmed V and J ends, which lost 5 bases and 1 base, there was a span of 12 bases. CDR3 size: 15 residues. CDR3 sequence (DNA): TGTGCCAGCAGCCGAGGGGGTATGTCTGGAAACACCATATATTTT. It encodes CASSRGGMSGNTIYF.

The CDR3 nucleotides read TGTGCCAGCAGCTTAGGTCCAGGGGGCGGTTCTACTGAAGCTTTCTTT. Protein: CASSLGPGGGSTEAFF. The rearrangement uses TRBV7-9 and TRBJ1-1; 8 positions agree with TRBD1. Trimming took 1 base from V and 5 from J; bases not matched to a gene: 9. The CDR3 consists of 16 residues. Germline CDR1 SEHNR, CDR2 FQNEAQ (reference sequence).

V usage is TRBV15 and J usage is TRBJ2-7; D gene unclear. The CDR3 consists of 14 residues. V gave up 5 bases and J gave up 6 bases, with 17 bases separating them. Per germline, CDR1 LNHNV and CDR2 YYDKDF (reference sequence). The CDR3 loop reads CATSQEAPATEQYF. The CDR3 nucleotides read TGTGCCACCAGCCAAGAGGCACCAGCTACCGAGCAGTACTTC.

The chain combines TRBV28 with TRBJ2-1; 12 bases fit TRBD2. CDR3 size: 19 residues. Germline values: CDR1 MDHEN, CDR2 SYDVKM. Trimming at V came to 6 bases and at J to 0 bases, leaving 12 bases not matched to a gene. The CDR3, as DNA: TGTGCCAGCAGCTATACTAGCGGGAGGCCAGAGAGCTCCTACAATGAGCAGTTCTTC. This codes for CASSYTSGRPESSYNEQFF.

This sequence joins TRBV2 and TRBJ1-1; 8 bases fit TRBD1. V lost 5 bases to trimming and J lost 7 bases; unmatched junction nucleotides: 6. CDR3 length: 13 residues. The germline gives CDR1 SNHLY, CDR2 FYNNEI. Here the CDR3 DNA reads TGTGCCAGCAGTTTGGGACAGGACATTGAAGCTTTCTTT. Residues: CASSLGQDIEAFF.

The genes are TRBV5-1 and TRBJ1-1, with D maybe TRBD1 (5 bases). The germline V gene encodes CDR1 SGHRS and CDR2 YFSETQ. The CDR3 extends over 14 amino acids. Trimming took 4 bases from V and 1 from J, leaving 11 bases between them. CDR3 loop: CASSNTGGNTEAFF. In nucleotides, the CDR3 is TGCGCCAGCAGCAATACGGGGGGGAACACTGAAGCTTTCTTT.

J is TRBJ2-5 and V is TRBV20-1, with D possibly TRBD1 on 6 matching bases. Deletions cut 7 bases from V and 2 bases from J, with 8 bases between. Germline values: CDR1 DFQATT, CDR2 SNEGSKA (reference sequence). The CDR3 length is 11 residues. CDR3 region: CSGTGQETQYF. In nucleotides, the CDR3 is TGCAGTGGAACAGGGCAAGAGACCCAGTACTTC.

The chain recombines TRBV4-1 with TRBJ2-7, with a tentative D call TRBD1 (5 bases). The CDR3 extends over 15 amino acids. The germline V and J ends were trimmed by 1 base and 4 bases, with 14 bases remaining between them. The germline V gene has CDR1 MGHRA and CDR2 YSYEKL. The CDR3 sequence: CASSQGSQGRYEQYF. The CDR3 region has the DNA TGCGCCAGCAGCCAAGGGTCGCAGGGTCGGTACGAGCAGTACTTC.

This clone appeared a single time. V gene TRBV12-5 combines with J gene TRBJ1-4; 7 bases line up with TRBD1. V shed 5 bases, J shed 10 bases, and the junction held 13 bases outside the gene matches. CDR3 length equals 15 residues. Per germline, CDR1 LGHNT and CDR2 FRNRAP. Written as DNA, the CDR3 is TGTGCTAGTGGTCCCCCACAGGGGAAAGAAGGAAAACTGTTTTTT. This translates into CASGPPQGKEGKLFF.

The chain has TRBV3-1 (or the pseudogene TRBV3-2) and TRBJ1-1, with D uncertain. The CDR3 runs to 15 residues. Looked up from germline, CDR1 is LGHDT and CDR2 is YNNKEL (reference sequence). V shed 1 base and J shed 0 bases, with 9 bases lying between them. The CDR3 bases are TGTGCCAGCAGCCAAGGTTCACAGATGAACACTGAAGCTTTCTTT. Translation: CASSQGSQMNTEAFF.

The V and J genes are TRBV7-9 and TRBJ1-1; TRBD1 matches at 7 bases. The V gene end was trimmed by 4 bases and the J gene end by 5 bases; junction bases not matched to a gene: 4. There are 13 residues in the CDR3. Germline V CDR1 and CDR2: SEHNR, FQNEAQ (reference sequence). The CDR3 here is CASSSVQGTEAFF. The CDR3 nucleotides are TGTGCCAGCAGCTCAGTACAGGGGACTGAAGCTTTCTTT.

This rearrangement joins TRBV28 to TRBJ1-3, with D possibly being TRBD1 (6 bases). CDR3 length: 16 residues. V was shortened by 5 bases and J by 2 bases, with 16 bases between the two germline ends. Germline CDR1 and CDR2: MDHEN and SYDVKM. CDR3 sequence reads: CASSPGNRVTGNTIYF. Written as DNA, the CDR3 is TGTGCCAGCAGTCCCGGGAACAGGGTGACTGGAAACACCATATATTTT.

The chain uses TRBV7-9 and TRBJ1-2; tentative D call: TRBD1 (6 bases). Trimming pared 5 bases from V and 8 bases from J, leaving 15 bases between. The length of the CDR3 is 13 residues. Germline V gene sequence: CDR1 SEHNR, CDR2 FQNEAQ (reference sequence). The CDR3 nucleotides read TGTGCCAGCAGCAATACAGGGTCCCTCGGCTACACCTTC. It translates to CASSNTGSLGYTF.

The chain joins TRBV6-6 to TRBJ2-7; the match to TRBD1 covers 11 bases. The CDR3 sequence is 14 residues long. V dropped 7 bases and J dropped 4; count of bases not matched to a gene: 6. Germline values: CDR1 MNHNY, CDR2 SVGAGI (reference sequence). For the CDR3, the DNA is TGTGCCAGCATGCCCGGGACAGGGGGTTACGAGCAGTACTTC. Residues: CASMPGTGGYEQYF.

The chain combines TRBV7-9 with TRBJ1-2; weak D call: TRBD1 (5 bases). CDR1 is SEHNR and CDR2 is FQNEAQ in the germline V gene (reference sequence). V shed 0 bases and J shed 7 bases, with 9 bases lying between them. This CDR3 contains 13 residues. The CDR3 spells CASSLAGGGGYTF. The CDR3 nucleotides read TGTGCCAGCAGCTTAGCGGGGGGAGGTGGCTACACCTTC.

The CDR3 reads CASSLTGVQPQHF. Here the CDR3 DNA reads TGTGCCAGCAGCCTGACAGGGGTTCAGCCCCAGCATTTT. The chain employs TRBV27 and TRBJ1-5, with 8 bases aligning to TRBD1. The CDR3 is 13 residues long. Trimming removed 6 bases from V and 6 bases from J; junction bases left unmatched: 4. CDR1 and CDR2 from the germline V gene are MNHEY and SMNVEV (reference sequence).

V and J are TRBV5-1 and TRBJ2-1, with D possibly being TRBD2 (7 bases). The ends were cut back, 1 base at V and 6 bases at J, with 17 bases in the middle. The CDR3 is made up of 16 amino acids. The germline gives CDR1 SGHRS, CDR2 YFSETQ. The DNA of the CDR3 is TGCGCCAGCAGCTTGCGGGGGGCTAGCGCTCTCAATGAGCAGTTCTTC. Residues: CASSLRGASALNEQFF.

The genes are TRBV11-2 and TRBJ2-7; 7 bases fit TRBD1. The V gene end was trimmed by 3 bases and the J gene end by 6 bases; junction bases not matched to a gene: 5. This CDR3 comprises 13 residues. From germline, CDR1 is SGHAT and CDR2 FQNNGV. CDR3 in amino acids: CASSLTGYPEQYF. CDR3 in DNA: TGTGCCAGCAGCTTGACAGGGTACCCCGAGCAGTACTTC.

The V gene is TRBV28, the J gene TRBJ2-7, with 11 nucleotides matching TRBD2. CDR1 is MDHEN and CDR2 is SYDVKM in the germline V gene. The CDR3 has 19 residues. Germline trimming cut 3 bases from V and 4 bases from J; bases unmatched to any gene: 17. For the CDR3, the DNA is TGTGCCAGCAGTTTCTGGGGGGCTAGCGGGAGGAAGTTTCAATACGAGCAGTACTTC. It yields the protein CASSFWGASGRKFQYEQYF.

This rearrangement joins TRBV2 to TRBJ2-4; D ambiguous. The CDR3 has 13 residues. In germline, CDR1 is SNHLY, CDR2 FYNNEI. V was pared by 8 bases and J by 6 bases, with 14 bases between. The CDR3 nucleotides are TGTGCCAGCCAGCGTGAGTCCGCAAACATTCAGTACTTC. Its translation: CASQRESANIQYF.

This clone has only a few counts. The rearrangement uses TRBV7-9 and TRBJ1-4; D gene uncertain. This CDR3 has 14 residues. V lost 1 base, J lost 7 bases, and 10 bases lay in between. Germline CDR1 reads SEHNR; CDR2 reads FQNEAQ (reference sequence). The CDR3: CASSLVGRGEKLFF. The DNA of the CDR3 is TGTGCCAGCAGCTTAGTTGGGAGAGGTGAAAAACTGTTTTTT.

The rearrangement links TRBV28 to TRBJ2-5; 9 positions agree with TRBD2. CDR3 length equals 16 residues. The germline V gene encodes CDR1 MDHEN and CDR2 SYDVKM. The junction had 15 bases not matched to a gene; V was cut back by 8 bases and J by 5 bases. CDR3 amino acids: CASGGGRGGDPETQYF. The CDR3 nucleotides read TGTGCCAGCGGCGGAGGGCGGGGGGGAGATCCCGAGACCCAGTACTTC.

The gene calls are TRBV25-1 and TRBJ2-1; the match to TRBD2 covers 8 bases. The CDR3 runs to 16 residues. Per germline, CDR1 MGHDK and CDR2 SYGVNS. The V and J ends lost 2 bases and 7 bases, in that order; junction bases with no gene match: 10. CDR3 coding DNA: TGTGCCAGCAGTGAACTTACAAGCGGGAGTCGGAATGAGCAGTTCTTC. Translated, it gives CASSELTSGSRNEQFF.

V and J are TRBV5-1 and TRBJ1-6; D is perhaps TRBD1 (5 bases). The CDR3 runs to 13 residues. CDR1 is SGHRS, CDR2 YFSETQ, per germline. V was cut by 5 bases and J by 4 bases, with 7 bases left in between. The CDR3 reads CASSGGYNSPLHF. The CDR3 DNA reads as TGCGCCAGCAGTGGGGGGTATAATTCACCCCTCCACTTT. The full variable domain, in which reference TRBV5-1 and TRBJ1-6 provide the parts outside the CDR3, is KAGVTQTPRYLIKTRGQQVTLSCSPISGHRSVSWYQQTPGQGLQFLFEYFSETQRNKGNFPGRFSGRQFSNSRSEMNVSTLELGDSALYLCASSGGYNSPLHFGNGTRLTVT.